This TCR beta chain comes out of a study of blood T cell repertoires in COVID-19. Overall study context: Sites in the United States, Italy and Spain provided acute and convalescent COVID-19 samples. PBMCs, B-cell-depleted T cells, or T cells were the source of the cDNA or gDNA that made up the material.

This CDR3 spans 15 amino acids. Germline V gene lookup returns CDR1 SGDLS and CDR2 YYNGEE. The trim removed 3 bases at V and 6 bases at J, leaving 10 bases unmatched. Original data processing: Estimation of nucleated cell counts was performed using reference gene primer amplification. Assay used: immunoSEQ multiplex PCR; TCRdb lists only in-frame clones, some missing. The D gene and trimming were derived from the DNA, and the V and J assignments and clone size from that table. The sample includes approximately 250,000 clones, around 84% of them seen just once. The chain has TRBV9 and TRBJ1-1, with 8 bases fitting TRBD1. Specimen: peripheral blood. This clonotype was obtained from a man aged 60 to 69 with acute or convalescent COVID-19. DNA for the CDR3: TGTGCCAGCAGCGAAATAACAGGGGGGGCGGCTGAAGCTTTCTTT. This translates into CASSEITGGAAEAFF.